Below, 3 T cell receptor beta chains from the same sample are listed, as sequenced in a study of shared clonotypes between healthy human individuals. The protocol was immunoSEQ multiplex PCR, while the TCRdb copy is restricted to in-frame clones and leaves out a portion. The table has 1.4 million or so clones, 98% seen once. Sequencing input: naive CD4+ T cells sorted from blood. Subset of the sample: CD45RA+ positively selected. Receptors originate from a man younger than 45 in good health.

The V and J genes are TRBV14 and TRBJ1-4, with D hard to call. Trimming stripped 1 base from V and 8 bases from J, with 5 bases between. The CDR3 is 12 residues long. Germline lookup yields CDR1 SGHDN and CDR2 FVKESK. Written as DNA, the CDR3 is TGTGCCAGCAGCCAAGTCAGGGAAAAACTGTTTTTT. Amino acid sequence: CASSQVREKLFF.

The J gene is TRBJ2-3, the V gene TRBV7-2, with TRBD1 identical over 9 bases. The V segment lost 0 bases and the J segment 6 bases; nucleotides outside the gene matches: 10. CDR3 length: 17 residues. Germline CDR1 and CDR2: SGHTA and FQGNSA. The CDR3 region has the DNA TGTGCCAGCAGCTTAGCGGGGACAGGGACGGGACTGGATACGCAGTATTTT. Translated, it gives CASSLAGTGTGLDTQYF.

The CDR3 loop is CASSIPSGTGQETQYF. CDR3 DNA sequence: TGTGCCAGTAGTATTCCGTCCGGGACAGGTCAAGAGACCCAGTACTTC. The rearrangement joins TRBV19 to TRBJ2-5; 8 bases match TRBD1. CDR3 length: 16 residues. The germline V gene encodes CDR1 LNHDA and CDR2 SQIVND (reference sequence). The junction had 8 bases not matched to a gene; V was cut back by 3 bases and J by 2 bases.